The rows below give T cell receptor beta chains drawn from one sample of a study of CD8 T cells in Susac syndrome. From the immunoSEQ multiplex PCR reads, TCRdb called clonotypes with MiXCR, one entry per CDR3 protein. This table holds 100,000 to 150,000 distinct CDR3 sequences, about 95% found once. The sequenced sample consisted of CD4+ T cells from PBMCs. The receptors stem from a human donor in good health. The CDR3 runs from the conserved cysteine through the conserved F or W. Each record gives: J gene, clone size, D gene, V gene, CDR3 protein, CDR3 DNA. D genes are given only for firm matches. The size of a clone is reported for some rows only, either as once, few or many, or as a class for expanded clones.

j_call: TRBJ1-1; clone_size: .; d_call: .; v_call: TRBV29-1; cdr3_aa: CSVRRSGNTEAFF; cdr3_nt: TGCAGCGTCCGCCGTAGCGGAAACACTGAAGCTTTCTTT
j_call: TRBJ2-1; clone_size: once; d_call: .; v_call: TRBV27; cdr3_aa: CASGRGRSDEQFF; cdr3_nt: TGTGCCAGCGGACGAGGAAGGAGCGATGAGCAGTTCTTC
j_call: TRBJ2-5; clone_size: .; d_call: .; v_call: TRBV5-1; cdr3_aa: CASSRGSENLETQYF; cdr3_nt: TGCGCCAGCAGCCGGGGTTCAGAAAATCTAGAGACCCAGTACTTC
j_call: TRBJ2-6; clone_size: .; d_call: .; v_call: TRBV5-5; cdr3_aa: CASSLDPGANVLTF; cdr3_nt: TGTGCCAGCAGCTTGGATCCCGGGGCCAACGTCCTGACTTTC
j_call: TRBJ1-4; clone_size: .; d_call: .; v_call: TRBV28; cdr3_aa: CASTPAMRAGWEKLFF; cdr3_nt: TGTGCCAGCACCCCGGCAATGAGGGCAGGCTGGGAAAAACTGTTTTTT
j_call: TRBJ1-2; clone_size: .; d_call: .; v_call: TRBV9; cdr3_aa: CASSWGGHALYGYTF; cdr3_nt: TGTGCCAGCAGCTGGGGGGGACATGCCCTCTATGGCTACACCTTC
j_call: TRBJ2-5; clone_size: .; d_call: .; v_call: TRBV27; cdr3_aa: CASSFSLGGVETQYF; cdr3_nt: TGTGCCAGCAGTTTTTCCCTCGGAGGGGTAGAGACCCAGTACTTC
j_call: TRBJ2-7; clone_size: few; d_call: .; v_call: TRBV29-1; cdr3_aa: CSVEERATASYEQYF; cdr3_nt: TGCAGCGTTGAAGAAAGAGCGACAGCCTCCTACGAGCAGTACTTC
j_call: TRBJ2-4; clone_size: .; d_call: TRBD2; v_call: TRBV10-3; cdr3_aa: CATGLAGMNIQYF; cdr3_nt: TGTGCCACCGGACTAGCGGGAATGAACATTCAGTACTTC
j_call: TRBJ1-5; clone_size: .; d_call: .; v_call: TRBV19; cdr3_aa: CASHLSPGSYQPQHF; cdr3_nt: TGTGCCAGTCACCTCTCTCCCGGGTCCTATCAGCCCCAGCATTTT
j_call: TRBJ2-5; clone_size: .; d_call: TRBD2; v_call: TRBV7-9; cdr3_aa: CASSSGGEIKYQETQYF; cdr3_nt: TGTGCCAGCAGCTCGGGGGGGGAAATCAAGTACCAAGAGACCCAGTACTTC
j_call: TRBJ2-7; clone_size: .; d_call: TRBD1; v_call: TRBV2; cdr3_aa: CASVRQGALNEQYF; cdr3_nt: TGTGCCAGCGTGAGACAGGGGGCGCTGAACGAGCAGTACTTC
j_call: TRBJ2-3; clone_size: .; d_call: .; v_call: TRBV5-1; cdr3_aa: CASSPIDRGDTQYF; cdr3_nt: TGCGCCAGCAGCCCTATCGACCGGGGAGATACGCAGTATTTT
j_call: TRBJ1-3; clone_size: .; d_call: TRBD1; v_call: TRBV7-9; cdr3_aa: CASSLQGPKGNTIYF; cdr3_nt: TGTGCCAGCAGTCTACAGGGGCCTAAAGGAAACACCATATATTTT
j_call: TRBJ2-4; clone_size: .; d_call: .; v_call: TRBV30; cdr3_aa: CAWSVGLFGNIQYF; cdr3_nt: TGTGCCTGGAGTGTGGGTCTGTTCGGCAACATTCAGTACTTC
j_call: TRBJ2-4; clone_size: .; d_call: TRBD2; v_call: TRBV7-8; cdr3_aa: CASSSTLGSSGGGIQYF; cdr3_nt: TGTGCCAGCAGCTCAACCTTGGGATCTAGCGGGGGGGGGATTCAGTACTTC
j_call: TRBJ2-3; clone_size: .; d_call: TRBD2; v_call: TRBV7-2; cdr3_aa: CASSLALAGGPSDTQYF; cdr3_nt: TGTGCCAGCAGCTTAGCGCTAGCGGGAGGGCCCTCAGATACGCAGTATTTT
j_call: TRBJ2-7; clone_size: .; d_call: .; v_call: TRBV20-1; cdr3_aa: CSAGGTDTAYEQYF; cdr3_nt: TGCAGTGCCGGAGGGACAGACACTGCCTACGAGCAGTACTTC
j_call: TRBJ2-7; clone_size: .; d_call: TRBD1; v_call: TRBV2; cdr3_aa: CATQRTGDEQYF; cdr3_nt: TGTGCCACCCAGCGGACAGGGGACGAGCAGTACTTC
j_call: TRBJ2-3; clone_size: .; d_call: TRBD2; v_call: TRBV5-1; cdr3_aa: CASSSGAGSSDTQYF; cdr3_nt: TGCGCCAGCAGCTCAGGAGCGGGGAGTTCGGATACGCAGTATTTT
j_call: TRBJ2-5; clone_size: .; d_call: .; v_call: TRBV12-3/TRBV12-4; cdr3_aa: CASSLAPQGTGETQYF; cdr3_nt: TGTGCCAGCAGTTTAGCGCCGCAGGGGACGGGAGAGACCCAGTACTTC
j_call: TRBJ2-7; clone_size: .; d_call: .; v_call: TRBV18; cdr3_aa: CASSPDLKGGQRESGYEQYF; cdr3_nt: TGTGCCAGCTCACCCGACCTAAAAGGGGGCCAGCGGGAGAGCGGGTACGAGCAGTACTTC
j_call: TRBJ2-3; clone_size: .; d_call: TRBD2; v_call: TRBV24-1; cdr3_aa: CATSGTTSGSTDTQYF; cdr3_nt: TGTGCCACCAGTGGGACCACTAGCGGGAGCACAGATACGCAGTATTTT
j_call: TRBJ2-4; clone_size: .; d_call: .; v_call: TRBV14; cdr3_aa: CASSQRPKNIQYF; cdr3_nt: TGTGCCAGCAGCCAAAGACCCAAAAACATTCAGTACTTC
j_call: TRBJ1-4; clone_size: .; d_call: .; v_call: TRBV7-2; cdr3_aa: CASSYLRRTNEKLFF; cdr3_nt: TGTGCCAGCAGTTACCTTAGAAGAACTAATGAAAAACTGTTTTTT
j_call: TRBJ2-7; clone_size: .; d_call: TRBD2; v_call: TRBV7-9; cdr3_aa: CASSPGLAGPTDEQYF; cdr3_nt: TGTGCCAGCAGCCCGGGACTAGCGGGACCGACGGACGAGCAGTACTTC
j_call: TRBJ1-1; clone_size: .; d_call: .; v_call: TRBV29-1; cdr3_aa: CSVPPVGGLNTEAFF; cdr3_nt: TGCAGCGTTCCCCCGGTGGGGGGCTTGAACACTGAAGCTTTCTTT
j_call: TRBJ2-5; clone_size: .; d_call: .; v_call: TRBV4-1; cdr3_aa: CASSQDRGGTQYF; cdr3_nt: TGCGCCAGCAGCCAAGACAGGGGGGGGACCCAGTACTTC
j_call: TRBJ2-1; clone_size: .; d_call: TRBD2; v_call: TRBV28; cdr3_aa: CASSWLRGSIHEQFF; cdr3_nt: TGTGCCAGCAGTTGGTTGCGCGGGAGTATACATGAGCAGTTCTTC
j_call: TRBJ2-5; clone_size: .; d_call: .; v_call: TRBV24-1; cdr3_aa: CATSDPGWGQETQYF; cdr3_nt: TGTGCCACCAGTGATCCAGGGTGGGGGCAAGAAACCCAGTACTTC
j_call: TRBJ2-3; clone_size: .; d_call: .; v_call: TRBV7-2; cdr3_aa: CASSSSATDTQYF; cdr3_nt: TGTGCCAGCAGCTCATCGGCCACAGATACGCAGTATTTT
j_call: TRBJ2-5; clone_size: .; d_call: TRBD1; v_call: TRBV4-2; cdr3_aa: CASSPPWDSSKTQYF; cdr3_nt: TGTGCCAGCAGCCCACCTTGGGACAGTTCAAAGACCCAGTACTTC
j_call: TRBJ1-2; clone_size: .; d_call: TRBD1; v_call: TRBV27; cdr3_aa: CASRGQGDLGYTF; cdr3_nt: TGTGCCAGCCGGGGACAGGGTGACCTTGGCTACACCTTC
j_call: TRBJ1-2; clone_size: .; d_call: .; v_call: TRBV5-6; cdr3_aa: CASSLAGRPYYGYTF; cdr3_nt: TGTGCCAGCAGCTTGGCCGGCCGGCCCTACTATGGCTACACCTTC
j_call: TRBJ1-1; clone_size: .; d_call: TRBD1; v_call: TRBV19; cdr3_aa: CASSIGDRITAFF; cdr3_nt: TGTGCCAGTAGTATAGGGGACAGGATCACGGCTTTCTTT
j_call: TRBJ2-4; clone_size: .; d_call: TRBD1; v_call: TRBV7-2; cdr3_aa: CASSPQTGNKNIQYF; cdr3_nt: TGTGCCAGCAGCCCCCAGACAGGGAACAAAAACATTCAGTACTTC
j_call: TRBJ2-2; clone_size: .; d_call: TRBD1; v_call: TRBV20-1; cdr3_aa: CSAQPGTGRTGELFF; cdr3_nt: TGCAGTGCCCAACCCGGGACAGGGAGGACCGGGGAGCTGTTTTTT
j_call: TRBJ2-7; clone_size: .; d_call: TRBD2; v_call: TRBV7-2; cdr3_aa: CASSTSGRYEQYF; cdr3_nt: TGTGCCAGCAGCACTAGCGGGAGGTACGAGCAGTACTTC
j_call: TRBJ2-3; clone_size: once; d_call: TRBD2; v_call: TRBV12-3/TRBV12-4; cdr3_aa: CASRSEAGVTDTQYF; cdr3_nt: TGTGCCAGCAGGTCTGAAGCGGGAGTCACAGATACGCAGTATTTT
j_call: TRBJ1-5; clone_size: .; d_call: .; v_call: TRBV19; cdr3_aa: CASMRASNQPQHF; cdr3_nt: TGTGCCAGTATGAGAGCTTCCAATCAGCCCCAGCATTTT
j_call: TRBJ2-7; clone_size: once; d_call: .; v_call: TRBV30; cdr3_aa: CAWSALRGLEQYF; cdr3_nt: TGTGCCTGGAGTGCCCTCCGAGGGCTCGAGCAGTACTTC
j_call: TRBJ2-2; clone_size: .; d_call: .; v_call: TRBV24-1; cdr3_aa: CATCSYHGELFF; cdr3_nt: TGTGCCACTTGTAGTTATCACGGGGAGCTGTTTTTT
j_call: TRBJ1-2; clone_size: .; d_call: .; v_call: TRBV7-2; cdr3_aa: CASSLRDYTGYTF; cdr3_nt: TGTGCCAGCAGCTTAAGGGACTACACGGGCTACACCTTC
j_call: TRBJ1-2; clone_size: .; d_call: .; v_call: TRBV18; cdr3_aa: CASSPRIRDGYTF; cdr3_nt: TGTGCCAGCTCACCTCGCATACGCGATGGCTACACCTTC
j_call: TRBJ2-3; clone_size: .; d_call: .; v_call: TRBV6-6; cdr3_aa: CASSYSPSVGDTQYF; cdr3_nt: TGTGCCAGCAGTTACTCCCCTAGCGTGGGAGATACGCAGTATTTT
j_call: TRBJ1-4; clone_size: .; d_call: TRBD1; v_call: TRBV9; cdr3_aa: CASSVLPGQGIEKLFF; cdr3_nt: TGTGCCAGCAGCGTGCTTCCGGGACAGGGTATCGAAAAACTGTTTTTT
j_call: TRBJ2-7; clone_size: .; d_call: TRBD2; v_call: TRBV3-1; cdr3_aa: CASSQIAGDAYEQYF; cdr3_nt: TGTGCCAGCAGCCAAATAGCGGGAGACGCCTACGAGCAGTACTTC